This TCR beta chain was identified during a study of immunodeficiency (dated by TCRdb to the late 2010s). For context, the study as a whole: The repertoires were analyzed to search for VDJ recombination defects and oligoclonality.

Trimming removed 5 bases from V and 7 bases from J, leaving 8 bases between the germline ends. There are 11 amino acids in the CDR3, from cysteine to phenylalanine inclusive. Of all the DNA, just the CDR3 is kept, 33 bases in frame from base 1. Regarding this clone: There is no known antigen for this receptor. No clone much larger than this one lies a single base away; base qualities are absent.

The paper as a whole reports these results and caveats: Based on top-100 and total clonotype frequencies, severe oligoclonality showed up in patient CD8+ T cells, whereas patient CD4+ T cells did not show severe oligoclonality. Between patients and controls, productive entropy and V-J pairing of CD4+ T cells looked similar. In entropy comparisons, n=3 (open circles) was shown for patients versus healthy controls, and a thymic development effect was only suggested as possible.

Genomic DNA was extracted using the QIAamp DNA Blood Mini Kit and was submitted for immunoSEQ repertoire analysis. Multiplex PCR was used to amplify CDR3 regions from a standard amount of genomic DNA template. PCR products were sequenced on an Illumina platform. The study's own analysis went as follows. Sequences were mapped to a reference, using V, D and J gene definitions from IMGT. To get rid of PCR and sequencing errors, closely related sequences were merged using a nearest-neighbor clustering algorithm. V, D and J usage was analyzed in productive unique and total sequences using ImmunoSEQ Analyzer tools and R version 3.6.1. In its TCRdb copy, this immuneACCESS table keeps in-frame sequences only and misses some clones. Where compared with another copy, unresolved V genes explain less than half of these, and the others have no known cause. V and J calls and clone size are given by that table; D and trimming were obtained from the DNA. The sample profile shows 3,900 or so clones; more than 75% of them were found once. The ten largest make up around 4% of the sample.

Before TCR sequencing, CD3+CD4+ T cells were sorted from fresh PBMCs. The clonotype was recovered from a human donor in good health. The V gene is TRBV12-3 or TRBV12-4 and the J gene is TRBJ1-2; no D gene can be assigned with confidence. Sequencing was carried out using CD4+ T cells from blood. The DNA sequence follows: TGTGCCAGCAGTCAAGGAAGTGGCTACACCTTC. It encodes CASSQGSGYTF.